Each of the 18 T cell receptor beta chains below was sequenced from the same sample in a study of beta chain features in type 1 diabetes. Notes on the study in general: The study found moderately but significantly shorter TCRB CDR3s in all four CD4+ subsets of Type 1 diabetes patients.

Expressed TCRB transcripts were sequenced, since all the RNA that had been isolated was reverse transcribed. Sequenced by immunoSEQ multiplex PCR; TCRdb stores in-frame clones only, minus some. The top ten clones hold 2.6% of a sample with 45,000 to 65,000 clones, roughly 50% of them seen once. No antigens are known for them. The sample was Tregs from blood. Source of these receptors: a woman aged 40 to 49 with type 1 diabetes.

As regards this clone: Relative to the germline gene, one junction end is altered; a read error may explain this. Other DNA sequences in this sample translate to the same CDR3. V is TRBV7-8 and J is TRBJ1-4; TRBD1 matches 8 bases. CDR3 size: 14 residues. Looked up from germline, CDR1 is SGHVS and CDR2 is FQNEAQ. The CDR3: CASSLEGQEEKLFF. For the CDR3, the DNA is TGTGCCAGCAGCTTGGAGGGACAGGAGGAAAAACTATTTTTT.

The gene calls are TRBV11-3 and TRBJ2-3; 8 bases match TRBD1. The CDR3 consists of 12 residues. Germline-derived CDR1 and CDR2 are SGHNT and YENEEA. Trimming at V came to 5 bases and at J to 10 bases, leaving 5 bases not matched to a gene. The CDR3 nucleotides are TGTGCCAGCAGCCCCGGGACAGGCCCGCAGTATTTT. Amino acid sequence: CASSPGTGPQYF.

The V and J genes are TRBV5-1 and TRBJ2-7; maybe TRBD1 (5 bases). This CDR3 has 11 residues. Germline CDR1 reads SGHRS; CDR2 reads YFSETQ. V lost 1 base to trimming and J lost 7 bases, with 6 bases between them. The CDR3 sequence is CASSLNREQYF. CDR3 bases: TGCGCCAGCAGCTTGAACAGGGAGCAGTACTTC.

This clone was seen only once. The CDR3 region has the DNA TGTGCCAGCTCACGCTCACAGGGGGAATACGAGCAGTACTTC. Its translation is CASSRSQGEYEQYF. The V call is TRBV18, the J call TRBJ2-7; 8 bases match TRBD1. V trimming: 4 bases; J trimming: 4 bases; junction bases outside the gene matches: 6. Per the germline V gene, CDR1 is KGHSH and CDR2 is LQKENI. This CDR3 region has 14 residues.

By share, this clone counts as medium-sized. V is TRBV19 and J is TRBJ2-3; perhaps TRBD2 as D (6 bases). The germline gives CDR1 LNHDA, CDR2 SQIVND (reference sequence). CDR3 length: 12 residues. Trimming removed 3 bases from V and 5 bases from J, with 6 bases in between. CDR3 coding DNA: TGTGCCAGTAGTATGCGGGAAGATACGCAGTATTTT. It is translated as CASSMREDTQYF.

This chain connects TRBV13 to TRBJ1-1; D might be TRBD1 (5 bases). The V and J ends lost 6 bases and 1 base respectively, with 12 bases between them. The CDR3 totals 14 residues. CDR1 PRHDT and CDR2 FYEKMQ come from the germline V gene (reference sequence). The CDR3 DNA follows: TGTGCCAGCAGGTACGTTCAGGGGAACACTGAAGCTTTCTTT. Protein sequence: CASRYVQGNTEAFF.

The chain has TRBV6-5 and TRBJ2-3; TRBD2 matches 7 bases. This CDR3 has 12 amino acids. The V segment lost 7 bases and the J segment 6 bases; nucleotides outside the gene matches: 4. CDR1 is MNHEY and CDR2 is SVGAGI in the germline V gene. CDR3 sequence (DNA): TGTGCCAGCACGGGAGGATCGGATACGCAGTATTTT. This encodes CASTGGSDTQYF.

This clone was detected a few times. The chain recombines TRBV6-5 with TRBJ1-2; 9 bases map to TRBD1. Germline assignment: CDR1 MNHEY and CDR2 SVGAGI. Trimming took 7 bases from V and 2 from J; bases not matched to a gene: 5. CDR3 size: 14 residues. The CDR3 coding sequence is TGTGCCAGCACGCCGACAGGGGGGAACTATGGCTACACCTTC. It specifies CASTPTGGNYGYTF.

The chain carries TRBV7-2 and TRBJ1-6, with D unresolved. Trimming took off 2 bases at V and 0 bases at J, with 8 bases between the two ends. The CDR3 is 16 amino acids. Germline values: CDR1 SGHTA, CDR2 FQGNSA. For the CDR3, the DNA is TGTGCCAGCAGCTTATATCTAACCTCCTATAATTCACCCCTCCACTTT. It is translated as CASSLYLTSYNSPLHF.

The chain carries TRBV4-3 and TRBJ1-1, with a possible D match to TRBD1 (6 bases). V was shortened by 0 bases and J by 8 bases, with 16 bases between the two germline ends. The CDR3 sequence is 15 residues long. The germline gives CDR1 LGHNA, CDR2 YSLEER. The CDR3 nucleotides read TGCGCCAGCAGCCAAGATGACAGGCTACTGGACGAAGCTTTCTTT. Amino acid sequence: CASSQDDRLLDEAFF.

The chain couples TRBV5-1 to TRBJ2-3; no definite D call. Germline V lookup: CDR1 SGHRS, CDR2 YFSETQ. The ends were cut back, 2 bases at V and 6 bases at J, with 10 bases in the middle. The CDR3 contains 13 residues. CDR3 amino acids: CASSLGVYDTQYF. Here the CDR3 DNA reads TGCGCCAGCAGCTTAGGAGTGTACGATACGCAGTATTTT.

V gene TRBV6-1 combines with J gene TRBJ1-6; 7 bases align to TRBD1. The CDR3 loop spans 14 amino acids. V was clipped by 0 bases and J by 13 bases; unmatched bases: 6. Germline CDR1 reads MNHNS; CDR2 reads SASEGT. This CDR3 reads CASSEAGTASPLHF. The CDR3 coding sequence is TGTGCCAGCAGTGAAGCGGGGACAGCCAGCCCCCTCCACTTT.

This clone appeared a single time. The DNA of the CDR3 is TGTGCCAGTAGTACAGATGACAGGGGTACTGAAGCTTTCTTT. It codes for CASSTDDRGTEAFF. This chain joins TRBV19 and TRBJ1-1; 8 bases match TRBD1. This CDR3 comprises 14 residues. The V gene end was trimmed by 4 bases and the J gene end by 5 bases; junction bases not matched to a gene: 6. The germline V gene has CDR1 LNHDA and CDR2 SQIVND (reference sequence).

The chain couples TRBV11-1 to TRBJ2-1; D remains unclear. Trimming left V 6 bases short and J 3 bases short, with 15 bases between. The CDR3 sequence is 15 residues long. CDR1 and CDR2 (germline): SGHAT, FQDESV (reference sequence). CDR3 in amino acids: CASRTKSANYNEQFF. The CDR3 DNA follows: TGTGCCAGCAGAACTAAGTCCGCCAACTACAATGAGCAGTTCTTC.

This CDR3 is CASTSHPGELFF. The CDR3 coding sequence is TGTGCCAGCACTAGCCACCCCGGGGAGCTGTTTTTT. The chain has TRBV28 and TRBJ2-2, with D possibly matching TRBD2 (5 bases). Germline CDR1 is MDHEN and CDR2 is SYDVKM. This CDR3 has 12 amino acids. Trimming took off 7 bases at V and 6 bases at J, with 9 bases between the two ends.

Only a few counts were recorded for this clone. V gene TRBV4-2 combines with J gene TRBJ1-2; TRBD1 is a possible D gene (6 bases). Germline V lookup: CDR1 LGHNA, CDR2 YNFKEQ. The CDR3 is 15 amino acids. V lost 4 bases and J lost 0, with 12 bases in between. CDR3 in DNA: TGTGCCAGCAGCCCGCAACAGGGCCCTAACTATGGCTACACCTTC. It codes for CASSPQQGPNYGYTF.

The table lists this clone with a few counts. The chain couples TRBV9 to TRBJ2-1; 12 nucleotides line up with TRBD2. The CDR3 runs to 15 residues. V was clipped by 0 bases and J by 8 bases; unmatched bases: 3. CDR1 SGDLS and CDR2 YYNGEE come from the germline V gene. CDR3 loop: CASSVGPSGRDEQFF. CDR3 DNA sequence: TGTGCCAGCAGCGTAGGACCTAGCGGGAGGGATGAGCAGTTCTTC.

CDR3 in amino acids: CASSQEKAGDEQFF. CDR3 DNA: TGTGCCAGCAGCCAAGAGAAGGCAGGGGATGAGCAGTTCTTC. This rearrangement joins TRBV4-2 to TRBJ2-1, with D maybe TRBD1 (6 bases). The CDR3 is made up of 14 amino acids. Germline values: CDR1 LGHNA, CDR2 YNFKEQ. Trimming removed 0 bases at V and 8 bases at J, with 11 bases between.